A selection of T cell receptor beta chains follows, all from one sample in a study of cytomegalovirus exposure and HLA in healthy donors. Generated by immunoSEQ multiplex PCR, the TCRdb table keeps only in-frame clones and is missing some. The sample yields fewer than 250,000 clones, under 85% seen once. Sequencing input: PBMCs. The receptors shown here come from a woman aged 50 to 60 in good health and CMV-seropositive. Both conserved end residues are part of each CDR3. D genes are given only for firm matches. Rows may omit the clone size; those that give it use once, few, many or a size class.

d_gene | j_gene | v_gene | abundance | CDR3nt | CDR3aa
TRBD1 | TRBJ2-3 | TRBV28 | - | TGTGCCAGCAGTTTACAGGGGGCTAGCACAGATACGCAGTATTTT | CASSLQGASTDTQYF
TRBD1 | TRBJ1-2 | TRBV5-1 | - | TGCGCCAGCTCATCCTCATTGACAGGGATCTATGGCTACACCTTC | CASSSSLTGIYGYTF
- | TRBJ1-1 | TRBV11-3 | - | TGTGCCAGCAGCTTAGGAGCGGGCGCTGAAGCTTTCTTT | CASSLGAGAEAFF
- | TRBJ1-4 | TRBV7-2 | - | TGTGCCAGCAGCCTCTCGGGAGTACCTAATGAAAAACTGTTTTTT | CASSLSGVPNEKLFF
- | TRBJ2-7 | TRBV4-3 | - | TGCGCCAGCAGCCAAGACCACAGGTCCTCCTACGAGCAGTACTTC | CASSQDHRSSYEQYF
- | TRBJ2-7 | TRBV27 | - | TGTGCCAGCAGTCGTACAGGTTTTACCTACGAGCAGTACTTC | CASSRTGFTYEQYF
- | TRBJ1-2 | TRBV18 | - | TGTGCCAGCTCACCACCGGGGGCTTTCAAGGGGTACACCTTC | CASSPPGAFKGYTF
TRBD2 | TRBJ2-1 | TRBV6-4 | - | TGTGCCAGCAGTGACCTTAGCGGGGGTTCCGGGTCTGAGCAGTTCTTC | CASSDLSGGSGSEQFF
- | TRBJ2-2 | TRBV21-1 | - | TGTGCCAGCAGCAAAGTTGGGCAGGGGGATTTCCCCGGGGAGCTGTTTTTT | CASSKVGQGDFPGELFF
TRBD1 | TRBJ1-4 | TRBV7-9 | - | TGTGCCAGCAGCCCAGGCGACAGGGCTAATGAAAAACTGTTTTTT | CASSPGDRANEKLFF
- | TRBJ2-5 | TRBV5-8 | - | TGTGCCAGCAGCAAACGGACAGCACCGGGGACCCAGTACTTC | CASSKRTAPGTQYF
- | TRBJ2-3 | TRBV27 | - | TGTGCCAGCAGGACCCGGGAACACAGCACAGATACGCAGTATTTT | CASRTREHSTDTQYF
TRBD1 | TRBJ1-1 | TRBV2 | - | TGTGCCAGCAGCGACGGACAGGGACTCACTGAAGCTTTCTTT | CASSDGQGLTEAFF
TRBD1 | TRBJ1-1 | TRBV18 | - | TGTGCCAGCTCACCTTTAGGGGGCATCACTGAAGCTTTCTTT | CASSPLGGITEAFF
- | TRBJ1-2 | TRBV11-1 | once | TGTGCCAGCAGCTTGCAGGGTTATGGCTACACCTTC | CASSLQGYGYTF
- | TRBJ2-2 | TRBV5-4 | - | TGTGCCAGCAGCTTGACCCGGGGCGGGGAGCTGTTTTTT | CASSLTRGGELFF
- | TRBJ2-7 | TRBV19 | - | TGTGCCAGTAGTCCCCGGACAGAATCCTACGAGCAGTACTTC | CASSPRTESYEQYF
- | TRBJ1-5 | TRBV6-5 | - | TGTGCCAGCAGTAGGGGTGGGGAAAATCAGCCCCAGCATTTT | CASSRGGENQPQHF
- | TRBJ2-7 | TRBV5-1 | - | TGCGCCAGCAGCTTCCAGGGAAATAACTACGAGCAGTACTTC | CASSFQGNNYEQYF
- | TRBJ1-2 | TRBV9 | - | TGTGCCAGCAGCGTGAGAGACGGGATTCCTAACTTC | CASSVRDGIPNF
- | TRBJ2-7 | TRBV7-2 | once | TGTGCCAGCAGCACTCAGGGTGGGGACGAGCAGTACTTC | CASSTQGGDEQYF
- | TRBJ2-5 | TRBV5-4 | - | TGTGCCAGCAGCGAAAAGGGGCTAGAGACCCAGTACTTC | CASSEKGLETQYF
- | TRBJ2-7 | TRBV6-5 | - | TGTGCCAGCAGTTACTCGGGGCTGGCCCTCGAGCAGTACTTC | CASSYSGLALEQYF
TRBD2 | TRBJ2-5 | TRBV4-1 | - | TGCGCCAGCAGCCAATACCGACTAGCGGGGGGCCATTACCAAGAGACCCAGTACTTC | CASSQYRLAGGHYQETQYF
TRBD1 | TRBJ2-5 | TRBV5-4 | - | TGTGCCAGCAGCTTGTCCACAGGGGCCCGATGGGAGACCCAGTACTTC | CASSLSTGARWETQYF
TRBD2 | TRBJ2-5 | TRBV5-6 | - | TGTGCCAGCAGCAGTTACGGGAGGCGGCAAGAGACCCAGTACTTC | CASSSYGRRQETQYF
- | TRBJ1-2 | TRBV6-6 | - | TGTGCCAGCAGTTACTCGAACAGACCCAACTATGGCTACACCTTC | CASSYSNRPNYGYTF
- | TRBJ2-2 | TRBV29-1 | - | TGCAGCTCCGAGTTGTTCGGGGAGCTGTTTTTT | CSSELFGELFF
- | TRBJ1-2 | TRBV18 | once | TGTGCCAGCTCGCCCCAAGGGGCAGGGATTAACTATGGCTACACCTTC | CASSPQGAGINYGYTF
TRBD1 | TRBJ2-1 | TRBV7-2 | - | TGTGCCAGCAGCACAGACAGGGGCGCTAGGGATGAGCAGTTCTTC | CASSTDRGARDEQFF
- | TRBJ1-1 | TRBV5-6 | few | TGTGCCAGCAGCCATGACAGTGGATACAACACTGAAGCTTTCTTT | CASSHDSGYNTEAFF
TRBD1 | TRBJ1-1 | TRBV18 | - | TGTGCCAGCTCAGGGACAGGGGGCCTGGTCACTGAAGCTTTCTTT | CASSGTGGLVTEAFF
TRBD1 | TRBJ2-7 | TRBV19 | - | TGTGCCAGTAGTATGACAGGGGACTCCTACGAGCAGTACTTC | CASSMTGDSYEQYF
- | TRBJ1-1 | TRBV19 | few | TGTGCCAGTACCCCCTACCGAGACACTGAAGCTTTCTTT | CASTPYRDTEAFF
- | TRBJ2-1 | TRBV5-1 | - | TGCGCCAGCAGCTTGGGGCCGTGGAGCTCCTACAATGAGCAGTTCTTC | CASSLGPWSSYNEQFF